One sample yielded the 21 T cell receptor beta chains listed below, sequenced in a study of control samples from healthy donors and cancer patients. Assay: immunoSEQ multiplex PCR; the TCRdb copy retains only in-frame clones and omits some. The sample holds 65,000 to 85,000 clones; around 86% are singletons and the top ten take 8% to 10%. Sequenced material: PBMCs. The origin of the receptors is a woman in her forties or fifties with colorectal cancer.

The CDR3 here is CSVGYRGRTDTQYF. The CDR3 DNA is TGCAGCGTTGGTTACAGGGGAAGAACAGATACGCAGTATTTT. This chain links TRBV29-1 with TRBJ2-3; 7 positions match TRBD1. After removal of 4 bases from V and 3 bases from J, the junction contained 7 bases not matched to a gene. Germline assignment: CDR1 SQVTM and CDR2 ANQGSEA. The CDR3 sequence is 14 residues long.

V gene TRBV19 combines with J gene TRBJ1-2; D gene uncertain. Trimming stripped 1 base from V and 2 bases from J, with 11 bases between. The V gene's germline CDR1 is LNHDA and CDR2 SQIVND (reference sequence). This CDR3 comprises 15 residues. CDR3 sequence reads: CASSIGDRENYGYTF. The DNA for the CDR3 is TGTGCCAGTAGTATAGGTGACCGCGAAAACTATGGCTACACCTTC. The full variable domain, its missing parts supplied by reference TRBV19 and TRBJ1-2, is DGGITQSPKYLFRKEGQNVTLSCEQNLNHDAMYWYRQDPGQGLRLIYYSQIVNDFQKGDIAEGYSVSREKKESFPLTVTSAQKNPTAFYLCASSIGDRENYGYTFGSGTRLTVV.

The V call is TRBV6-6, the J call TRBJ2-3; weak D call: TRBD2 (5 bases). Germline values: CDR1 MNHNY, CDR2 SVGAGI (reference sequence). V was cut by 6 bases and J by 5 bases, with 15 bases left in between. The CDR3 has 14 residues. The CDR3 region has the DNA TGTGCCAGCAGAATCGGGGTGCCCGTAGATACGCAGTATTTT. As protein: CASRIGVPVDTQYF.

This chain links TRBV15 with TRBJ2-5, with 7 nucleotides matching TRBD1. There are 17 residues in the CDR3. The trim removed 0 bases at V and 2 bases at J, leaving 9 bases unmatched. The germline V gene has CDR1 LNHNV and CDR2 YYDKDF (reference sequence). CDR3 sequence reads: CATSRDWIPGQQETQYF. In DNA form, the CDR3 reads TGTGCCACCAGCAGAGATTGGATACCGGGACAGCAAGAGACCCAGTACTTC.

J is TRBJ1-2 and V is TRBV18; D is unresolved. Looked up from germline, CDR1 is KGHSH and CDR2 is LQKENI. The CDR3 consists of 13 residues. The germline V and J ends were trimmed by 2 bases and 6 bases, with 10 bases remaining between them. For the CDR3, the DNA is TGTGCCAGCTCACCAAACCGGGGAGATGGCTACACCTTC. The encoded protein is CASSPNRGDGYTF.

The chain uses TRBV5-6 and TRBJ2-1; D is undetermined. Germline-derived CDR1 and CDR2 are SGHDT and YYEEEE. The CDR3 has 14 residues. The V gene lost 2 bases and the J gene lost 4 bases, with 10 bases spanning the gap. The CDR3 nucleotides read TGTGCCAGCAGCTTAGGCCAGGAATACAATGAGCAGTTCTTC. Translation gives CASSLGQEYNEQFF.

CDR3 residues: CASSEGTGISNTEAFF. As DNA, the CDR3 is TGTGCCAGCAGTGAAGGGACGGGGATCTCGAACACTGAAGCTTTCTTT. The genes are TRBV2 and TRBJ1-1; the D is unclear. V lost 1 base and J lost 1, with 13 bases in between. The germline gives CDR1 SNHLY, CDR2 FYNNEI. CDR3 size: 16 residues.

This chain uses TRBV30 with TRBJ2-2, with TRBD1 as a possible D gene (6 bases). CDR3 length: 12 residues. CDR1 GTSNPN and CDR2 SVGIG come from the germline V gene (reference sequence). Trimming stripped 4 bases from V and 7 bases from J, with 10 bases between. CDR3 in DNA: TGTGCCTGGACGAAGGGGGACGGGGAGCTGTTTTTT. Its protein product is CAWTKGDGELFF.

CDR3 amino acids: CASSLDRTDQETQYF. CDR3 in DNA: TGTGCCAGCAGCTTGGACCGGACGGATCAAGAGACCCAGTACTTC. The rearrangement uses TRBV7-2 and TRBJ2-5; D remains unclear. V was cut by 3 bases and J by 2 bases, with 13 bases left in between. The CDR3 has 15 amino acids. CDR1 and CDR2 from the germline V gene are SGHTA and FQGNSA.

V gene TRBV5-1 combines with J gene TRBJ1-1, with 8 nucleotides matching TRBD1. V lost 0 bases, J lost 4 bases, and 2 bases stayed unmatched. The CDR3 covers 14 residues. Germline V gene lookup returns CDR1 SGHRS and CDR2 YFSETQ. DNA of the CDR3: TGCGCCAGCAGCTTGGCCGGACAGGGCACTGAAGCTTTCTTT. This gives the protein CASSLAGQGTEAFF.

CDR3 residues: CASRKPGTGQETQYF. CDR3 DNA: TGTGCCAGCAGGAAACCCGGGACAGGGCAAGAGACCCAGTACTTC. The chain joins TRBV6-6 to TRBJ2-5; the match to TRBD1 covers 9 bases. Trimming took 6 bases from V and 2 from J; bases not matched to a gene: 7. Germline CDR1 MNHNY, CDR2 SVGAGI (reference sequence). The CDR3 totals 15 residues.

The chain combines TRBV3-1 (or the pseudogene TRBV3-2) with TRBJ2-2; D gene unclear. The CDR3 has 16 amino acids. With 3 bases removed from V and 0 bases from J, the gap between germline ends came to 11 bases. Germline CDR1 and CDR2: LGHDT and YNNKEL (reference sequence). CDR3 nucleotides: TGTGCCAGCAGCCAGAGGACGTTCGCGAACACCGGGGAGCTGTTTTTT. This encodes CASSQRTFANTGELFF.

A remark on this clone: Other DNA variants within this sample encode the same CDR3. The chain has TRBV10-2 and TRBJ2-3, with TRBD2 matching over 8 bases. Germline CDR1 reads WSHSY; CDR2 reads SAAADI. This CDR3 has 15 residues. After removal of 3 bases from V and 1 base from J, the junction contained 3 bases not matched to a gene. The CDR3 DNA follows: TGCGCCAGCAGTGATTGGCGGGGGGGCACAGATACGCAGTATTTT. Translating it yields CASSDWRGGTDTQYF.

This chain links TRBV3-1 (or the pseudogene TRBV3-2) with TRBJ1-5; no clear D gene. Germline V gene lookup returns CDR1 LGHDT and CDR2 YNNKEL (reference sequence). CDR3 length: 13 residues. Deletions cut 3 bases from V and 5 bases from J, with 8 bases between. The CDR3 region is CASSQGSDQPQHF. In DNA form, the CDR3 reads TGTGCCAGCAGCCAGGGGTCTGATCAGCCCCAGCATTTT.

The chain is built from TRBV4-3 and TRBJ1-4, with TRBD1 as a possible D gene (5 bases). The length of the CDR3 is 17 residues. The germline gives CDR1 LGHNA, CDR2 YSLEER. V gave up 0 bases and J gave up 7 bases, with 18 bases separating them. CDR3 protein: CASSQDGAGLGGEKLFF. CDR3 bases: TGCGCCAGCAGCCAAGATGGGGCAGGGTTGGGTGGTGAAAAACTGTTTTTT.

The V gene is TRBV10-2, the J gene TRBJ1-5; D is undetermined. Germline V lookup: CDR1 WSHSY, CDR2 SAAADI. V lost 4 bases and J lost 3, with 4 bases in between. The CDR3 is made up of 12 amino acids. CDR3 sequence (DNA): TGCGCCAGCAGTGGCGACAATCAGCCCCAGCATTTT. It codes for CASSGDNQPQHF.

In DNA form, the CDR3 reads TGTGCCAGCAGCTTATCGGATTACAATGAGCAGTTCTTC. Protein: CASSLSDYNEQFF. This rearrangement joins TRBV7-2 to TRBJ2-1; D is unclear. The CDR3 extends over 13 amino acids. CDR1 is SGHTA, CDR2 FQGNSA, per germline. Trimming shortened V by 2 bases and J by 4 bases, and 6 bases separated the two germline ends.

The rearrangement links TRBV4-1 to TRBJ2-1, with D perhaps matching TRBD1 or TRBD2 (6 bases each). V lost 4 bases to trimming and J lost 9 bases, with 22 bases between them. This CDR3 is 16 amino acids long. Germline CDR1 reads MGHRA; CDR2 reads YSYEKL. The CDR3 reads CASSRGLGGLGSEQFF. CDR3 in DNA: TGCGCCAGCAGCCGTGGTTTAGGGGGGCTGGGTAGTGAGCAGTTCTTC.

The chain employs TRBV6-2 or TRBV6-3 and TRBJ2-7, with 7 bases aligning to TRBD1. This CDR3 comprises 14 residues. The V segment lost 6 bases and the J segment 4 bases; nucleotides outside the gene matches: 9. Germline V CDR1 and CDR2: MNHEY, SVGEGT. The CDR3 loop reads CASSRLGQYYEQYV. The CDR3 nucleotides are TGTGCCAGCAGCCGCCTGGGACAGTATTACGAGCAGTACGTC.

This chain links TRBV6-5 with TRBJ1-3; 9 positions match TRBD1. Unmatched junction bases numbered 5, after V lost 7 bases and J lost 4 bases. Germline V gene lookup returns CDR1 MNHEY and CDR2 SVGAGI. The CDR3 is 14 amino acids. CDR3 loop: CASTGTGYGNTIYF. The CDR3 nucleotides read TGTGCCAGCACCGGGACAGGGTACGGAAACACCATATATTTT.

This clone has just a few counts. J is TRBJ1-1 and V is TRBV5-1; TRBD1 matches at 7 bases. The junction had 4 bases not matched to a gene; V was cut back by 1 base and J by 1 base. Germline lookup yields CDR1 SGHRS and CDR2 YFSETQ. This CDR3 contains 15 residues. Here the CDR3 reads CASSLYSGGNTEAFF. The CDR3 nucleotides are TGCGCCAGCAGCTTGTATTCAGGGGGGAACACTGAAGCTTTCTTT.